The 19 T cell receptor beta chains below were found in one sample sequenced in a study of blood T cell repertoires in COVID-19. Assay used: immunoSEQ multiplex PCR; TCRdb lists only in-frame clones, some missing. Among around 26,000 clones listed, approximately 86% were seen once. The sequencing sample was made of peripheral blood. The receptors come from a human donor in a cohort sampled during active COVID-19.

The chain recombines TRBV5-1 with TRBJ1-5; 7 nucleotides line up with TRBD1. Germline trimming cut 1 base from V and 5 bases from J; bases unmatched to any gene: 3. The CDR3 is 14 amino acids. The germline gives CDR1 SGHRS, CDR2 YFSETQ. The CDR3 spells CASSLWQGDQPQHF. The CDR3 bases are TGCGCCAGCAGCTTGTGGCAGGGGGATCAGCCCCAGCATTTT.

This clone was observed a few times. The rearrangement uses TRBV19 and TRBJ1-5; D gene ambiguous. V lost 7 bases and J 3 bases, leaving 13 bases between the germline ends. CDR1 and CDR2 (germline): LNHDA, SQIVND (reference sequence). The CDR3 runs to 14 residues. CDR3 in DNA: TGTGCCAGTAATCCGACAAACCTCAATCAGCCCCAGCATTTT. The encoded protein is CASNPTNLNQPQHF. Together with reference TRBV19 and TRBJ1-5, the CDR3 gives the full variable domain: DGGITQSPKYLFRKEGQNVTLSCEQNLNHDAMYWYRQDPGQGLRLIYYSQIVNDFQKGDIAEGYSVSREKKESFPLTVTSAQKNPTAFYLCASNPTNLNQPQHFGDGTRLSIL.

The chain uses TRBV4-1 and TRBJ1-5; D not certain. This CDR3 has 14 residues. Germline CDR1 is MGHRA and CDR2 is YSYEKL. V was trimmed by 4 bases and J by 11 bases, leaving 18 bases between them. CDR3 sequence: CASSLSPGSGTQHF. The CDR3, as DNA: TGCGCCAGCAGCCTCAGCCCCGGGTCCGGAACCCAGCATTTT.

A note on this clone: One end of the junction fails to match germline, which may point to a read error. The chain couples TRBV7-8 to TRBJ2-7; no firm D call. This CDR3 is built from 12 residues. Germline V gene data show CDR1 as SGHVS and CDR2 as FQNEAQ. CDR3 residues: CASSLPSDEQYF. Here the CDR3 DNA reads TGTGCCAGCAGCCTCCCCTCCGACGAGCAGTACTTC. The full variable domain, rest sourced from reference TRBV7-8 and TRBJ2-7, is GAGVSQSPRYKVAKRGQDVALRCDPISGHVSLFWYQQALGQGPEFLTYFQNEAQLDKSGLPSDRFFAERPEGSVSTLKIQRTQQEDSAVYLCASSLPSDEQYFGPGTRLTVT.

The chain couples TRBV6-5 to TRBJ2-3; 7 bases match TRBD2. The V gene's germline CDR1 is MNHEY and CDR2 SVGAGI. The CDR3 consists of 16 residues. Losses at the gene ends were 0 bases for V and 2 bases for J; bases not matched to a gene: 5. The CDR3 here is CASSYSRGSYTDTQYF. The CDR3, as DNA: TGTGCCAGCAGTTACTCGCGGGGGTCCTACACAGATACGCAGTATTTT.

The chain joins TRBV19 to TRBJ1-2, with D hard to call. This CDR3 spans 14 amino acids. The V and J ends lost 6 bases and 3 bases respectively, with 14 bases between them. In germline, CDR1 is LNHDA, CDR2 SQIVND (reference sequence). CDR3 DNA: TGTGCCAGTAGACTGCTCGGGGTCGACTATGGCTACACCTTC. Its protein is CASRLLGVDYGYTF.

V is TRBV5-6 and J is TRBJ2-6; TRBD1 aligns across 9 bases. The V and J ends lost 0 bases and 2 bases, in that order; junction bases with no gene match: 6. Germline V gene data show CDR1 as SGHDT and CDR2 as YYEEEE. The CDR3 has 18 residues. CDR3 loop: CASSLGPHRGPGANVLTF. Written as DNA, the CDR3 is TGTGCCAGCAGCTTGGGGCCTCACAGGGGGCCTGGGGCCAACGTCCTGACTTTC.

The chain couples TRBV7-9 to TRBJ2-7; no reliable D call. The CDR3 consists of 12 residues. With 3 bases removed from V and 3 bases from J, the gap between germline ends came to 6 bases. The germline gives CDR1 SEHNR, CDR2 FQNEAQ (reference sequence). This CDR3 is CASSFSSYEQYF. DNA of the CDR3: TGTGCCAGCAGCTTCTCTAGCTACGAGCAGTACTTC.

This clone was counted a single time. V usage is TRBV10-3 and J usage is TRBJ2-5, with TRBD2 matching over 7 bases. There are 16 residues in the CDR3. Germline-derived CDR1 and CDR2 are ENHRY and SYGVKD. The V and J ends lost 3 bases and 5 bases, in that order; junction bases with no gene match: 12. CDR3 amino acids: CAISDRGEGKRETQYF. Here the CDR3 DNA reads TGTGCCATCAGTGATCGGGGGGAGGGGAAAAGGGAGACCCAGTACTTC.

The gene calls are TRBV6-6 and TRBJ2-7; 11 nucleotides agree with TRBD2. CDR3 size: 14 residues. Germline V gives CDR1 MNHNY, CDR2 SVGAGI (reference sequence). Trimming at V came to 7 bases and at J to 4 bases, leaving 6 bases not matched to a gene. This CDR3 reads CASNLLAGAYEQYF. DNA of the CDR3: TGTGCCAGCAACCTACTAGCGGGAGCATACGAGCAGTACTTC.

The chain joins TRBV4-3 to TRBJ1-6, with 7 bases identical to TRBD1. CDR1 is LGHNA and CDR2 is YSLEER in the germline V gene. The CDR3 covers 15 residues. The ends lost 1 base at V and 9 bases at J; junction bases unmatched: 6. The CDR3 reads CASSQATGIRSPLHF. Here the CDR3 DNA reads TGCGCCAGCAGCCAAGCGACAGGGATCCGTTCACCCCTCCACTTT.

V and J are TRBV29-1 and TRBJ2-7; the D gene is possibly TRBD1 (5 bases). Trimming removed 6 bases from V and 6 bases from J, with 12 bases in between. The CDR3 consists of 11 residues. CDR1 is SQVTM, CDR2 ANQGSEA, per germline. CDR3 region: CSVTVFPEQYF. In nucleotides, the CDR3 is TGCAGCGTGACAGTTTTCCCCGAGCAGTACTTC.

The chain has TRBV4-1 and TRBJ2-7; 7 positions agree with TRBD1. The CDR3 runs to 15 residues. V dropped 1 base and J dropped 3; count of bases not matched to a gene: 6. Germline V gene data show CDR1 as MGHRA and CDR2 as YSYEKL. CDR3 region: CASSQGQGDRYEQYF. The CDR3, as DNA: TGCGCCAGCAGCCAAGGCCAGGGGGACCGCTACGAGCAGTACTTC.

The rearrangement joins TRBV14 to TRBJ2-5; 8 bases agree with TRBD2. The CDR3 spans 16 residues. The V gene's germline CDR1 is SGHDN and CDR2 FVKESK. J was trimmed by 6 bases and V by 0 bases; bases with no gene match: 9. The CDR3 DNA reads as TGTGCCAGCAGCCAAGAGTATAAAGCGGGGGCAAAGACCCAGTACTTC. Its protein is CASSQEYKAGAKTQYF.

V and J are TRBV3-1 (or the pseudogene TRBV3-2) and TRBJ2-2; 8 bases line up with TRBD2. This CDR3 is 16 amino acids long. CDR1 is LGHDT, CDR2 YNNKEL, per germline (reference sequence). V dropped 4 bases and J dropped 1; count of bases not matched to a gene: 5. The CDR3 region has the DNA TGTGCCAGCAGCCCACCAGCGGGAGTGAACACCGGGGAGCTGTTTTTT. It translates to CASSPPAGVNTGELFF.

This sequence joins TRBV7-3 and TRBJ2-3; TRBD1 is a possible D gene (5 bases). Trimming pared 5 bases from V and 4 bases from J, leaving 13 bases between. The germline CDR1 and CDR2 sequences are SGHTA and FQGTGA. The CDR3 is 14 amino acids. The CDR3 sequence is CASSLDSVSDTQYF. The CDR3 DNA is TGTGCCAGCAGCCTCGACAGCGTCTCAGATACGCAGTATTTT.

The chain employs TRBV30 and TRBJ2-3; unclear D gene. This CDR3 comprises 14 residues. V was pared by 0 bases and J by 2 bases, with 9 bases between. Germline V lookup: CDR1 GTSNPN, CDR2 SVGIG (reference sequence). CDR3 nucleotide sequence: TGTGCCTGGAGTGTACCCCAGTTCACAGATACGCAGTATTTT. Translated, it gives CAWSVPQFTDTQYF.

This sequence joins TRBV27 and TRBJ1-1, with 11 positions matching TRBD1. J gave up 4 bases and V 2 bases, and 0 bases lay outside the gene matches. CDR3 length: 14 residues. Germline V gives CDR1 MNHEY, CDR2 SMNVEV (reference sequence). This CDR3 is CASSLGTGGTEAFF. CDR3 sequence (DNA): TGTGCCAGCAGTTTAGGGACAGGGGGCACTGAAGCTTTCTTT.

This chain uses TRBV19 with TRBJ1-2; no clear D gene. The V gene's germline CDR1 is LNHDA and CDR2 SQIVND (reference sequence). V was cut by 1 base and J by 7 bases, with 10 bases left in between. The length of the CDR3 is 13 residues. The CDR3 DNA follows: TGTGCCAGTAGTATAGCTATTTTGGTTGGCTACACCTTC. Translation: CASSIAILVGYTF.